This T cell receptor (beta chain) was obtained from a study of control samples from healthy donors and cancer patients. Generated by immunoSEQ multiplex PCR, the TCRdb table keeps only in-frame clones and is missing some. The sample contains 100,000 to 150,000 clones, approximately 90% of which appear only once. In the case of this clone: Additional DNA sequences in this sample encode the identical CDR3.

The CDR3 covers 12 residues. V was shortened by 2 bases and J by 10 bases, with 9 bases between the two germline ends. Germline V lookup: CDR1 MNHEY, CDR2 SVGAGI. The J gene is TRBJ2-1, the V gene TRBV6-5; no firm D call. The TCR comes from a woman in her fifties or sixties in good health. Sequences were obtained from blood. The CDR3 coding sequence is TGTGCCAGCAGTTACACCCGTGGCGAGCAGTTCTTC. Translated, it gives CASSYTRGEQFF.